A selection of T cell receptor beta chains follows, all from one sample in a study of Ad26.COV2.S vaccination and SARS-CoV-2 variants. Method: immunoSEQ multiplex PCR; TCRdb's copy keeps in-frame clones and lacks some. The table lists around 500,000 clones, roughly 87% of them singletons, with 1.7% in the top ten. The material was peripheral blood, obtained in a trial of Ad26.COV2.S vaccine versus placebo. These receptors were obtained from a person between 18 and 65 years old who received the Ad26.COV2.S COVID-19 vaccine or a placebo. The CDR3 runs from the conserved cysteine through the conserved F or W. Fields, in order: V gene, J gene, D gene, CDR3 protein, CDR3 DNA. The D gene is left open where the match is weak.

V: TRBV28; J: TRBJ1-2; D: TRBD1; CDR3: CASSLGQGNYGYTF; DNA: TGTGCCAGCAGTTTGGGACAGGGTAACTATGGCTACACCTTC
V: TRBV7-2; J: TRBJ2-5; D: .; CDR3: CASSLARRETQYF; DNA: TGTGCCAGCAGCTTAGCGCGGCGGGAGACCCAGTACTTC
V: TRBV9; J: TRBJ1-2; D: .; CDR3: CASSVDGAGYGYTF; DNA: TGTGCCAGCAGCGTAGACGGGGCCGGTTATGGCTACACCTTC
V: TRBV7-9; J: TRBJ2-5; D: .; CDR3: CASSLRGQETQYF; DNA: TGTGCCAGCAGCTTAAGAGGGCAAGAGACCCAGTACTTC
V: TRBV27; J: TRBJ2-1; D: TRBD2; CDR3: CASRSTSGNYNEQFF; DNA: TGTGCCAGCAGATCGACTAGCGGGAACTACAATGAGCAGTTCTTC
V: TRBV7-2; J: TRBJ1-3; D: .; CDR3: CASSYQHSGNTIYF; DNA: TGTGCCAGCAGCTACCAACACTCTGGAAACACCATATATTTT
V: TRBV5-1; J: TRBJ1-2; D: .; CDR3: CASSRDSSYGYTF; DNA: TGCGCCAGCAGCCGCGACAGTTCCTATGGCTACACCTTC
V: TRBV3-1/TRBV3-2; J: TRBJ2-2; D: TRBD2; CDR3: CASSQGAGGAGELFF; DNA: TGTGCCAGCAGCCAAGGAGCGGGGGGCGCCGGGGAGCTGTTTTTT
V: TRBV6-2/TRBV6-3; J: TRBJ1-6; D: .; CDR3: CASSYSAGPLHF; DNA: TGTGCCAGCAGTTACTCGGCAGGACCCCTCCACTTT
V: TRBV18; J: TRBJ2-5; D: .; CDR3: CASSVQQGFGETQYF; DNA: TGTGCCAGCTCAGTCCAACAGGGTTTCGGGGAGACCCAGTACTTC
V: TRBV5-1; J: TRBJ2-3; D: TRBD2; CDR3: CASSFTAGTSGSTDTQYF; DNA: TGCGCCAGCAGCTTCACGGCCGGGACTAGCGGGAGCACAGATACGCAGTATTTT
V: TRBV7-2; J: TRBJ1-4; D: TRBD1; CDR3: CASSLGTGKLFF; DNA: TGTGCCAGCAGCTTAGGGACAGGAAAACTGTTTTTT
V: TRBV19; J: TRBJ2-1; D: .; CDR3: CASTTRGAGLHHEQFF; DNA: TGTGCCAGTACCACCCGTGGGGCGGGACTTCACCATGAGCAGTTCTTC
V: TRBV7-2; J: TRBJ1-2; D: .; CDR3: CASSLESGNYGYTF; DNA: TGTGCCAGCAGCTTAGAGTCTGGGAACTATGGCTACACCTTC
V: TRBV6-5; J: TRBJ1-5; D: TRBD1; CDR3: CASSQDRGRNQPQHF; DNA: TGTGCCAGTTCCCAGGACAGGGGGCGGAATCAGCCCCAGCATTTT